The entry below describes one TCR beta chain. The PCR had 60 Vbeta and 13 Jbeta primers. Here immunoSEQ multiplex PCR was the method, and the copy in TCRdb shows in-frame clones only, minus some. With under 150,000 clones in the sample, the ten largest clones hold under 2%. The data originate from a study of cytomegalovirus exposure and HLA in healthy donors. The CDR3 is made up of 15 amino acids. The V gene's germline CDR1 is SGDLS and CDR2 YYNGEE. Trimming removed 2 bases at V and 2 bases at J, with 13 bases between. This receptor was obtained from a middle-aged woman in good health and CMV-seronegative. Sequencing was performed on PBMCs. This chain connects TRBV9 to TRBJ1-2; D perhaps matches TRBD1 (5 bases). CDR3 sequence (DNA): TGTGCCAGCAGCGTTGGTGGGCGGGGCAACTATGGCTACACCTTC. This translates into CASSVGGRGNYGYTF.